These 10 T cell receptor beta chains originate from one sample sequenced in a study of regulatory T cells in long-lasting Graves disease. Building of the TCR beta libraries involved iRepertoire HTBI primers and Arm-PCR of CDR3 regions. Using its own MiXCR run on the multiplex PCR reads, TCRdb lists one record per CDR3 protein. The sample gives approximately 400,000 distinct CDR3 sequences, 14% to 15% of which show up once; over 7% is in the top ten. The time point denotes: newly diagnosed GD, antithyroid drugs for less than 3 months. After RNA was extracted from PBMCs, the TCR library was made from it. The sample also formed part of further work on T cells in Graves' hyperthyroidism and ophthalmopathy.

Sequenced material: peripheral blood mononuclear cells (PBMCs), taken at new diagnosis, from a patient treated with antithyroid drugs. All receptors derive from a woman aged 40 to 50 with Graves disease.

This clonotype was seen repeatedly, ten times or more. This rearrangement joins TRBV7-6 to TRBJ2-7; D uncertain. The V gene lost 1 base and the J gene lost 3 bases, with 10 bases spanning the gap. The germline gives CDR1 SGHVS, CDR2 FNYEAQ. This CDR3 is built from 14 residues. CDR3 protein: CASSLELGYYEQYF. The DNA for the CDR3 is TGTGCCAGCAGCTTAGAACTGGGATACTACGAGCAGTACTTC.

This clonotype was seen more than once but under ten times. V usage is TRBV5-1 and J usage is TRBJ2-7, with TRBD2 matching over 7 bases. The CDR3 is 14 amino acids. Trimming cost V 0 bases and J 2 bases; bases outside gene matches: 2. Germline V gene lookup returns CDR1 SGHRS and CDR2 YFSETQ. As DNA, the CDR3 is TGCGCCAGCAGCTTGGACCTAGCGGCCTACGAGCAGTACTTC. Translating gives CASSLDLAAYEQYF.

This clonotype was found a few times. The genes are TRBV20-1 and TRBJ2-7; 13 bases map to TRBD2. This CDR3 comprises 15 residues. V was clipped by 6 bases and J by 5 bases; unmatched bases: 10. The germline gives CDR1 DFQATT, CDR2 SNEGSKA (reference sequence). The CDR3 protein is CSANTLAGGPNEQYF. The CDR3 nucleotides are TGCAGTGCCAATACACTAGCGGGAGGGCCCAACGAGCAGTACTTC.

The chain has TRBV28 and TRBJ2-6; D remains ambiguous. Trimming shortened V by 7 bases and J by 3 bases, and 7 bases separated the two germline ends. Germline CDR1 reads MDHEN; CDR2 reads SYDVKM. The length of the CDR3 is 13 residues. The CDR3 coding sequence is TGTGCCAGCACCTTGGGTGGGGCCAACGTCCTGACTTTC. Residues: CASTLGGANVLTF.

Many counts were recorded for this clonotype. This sequence joins TRBV2 and TRBJ1-4, with no clear D. The CDR3 is made up of 13 amino acids. Trimming stripped 4 bases from V and 8 bases from J, with 11 bases between. CDR1 is SNHLY and CDR2 is FYNNEI in the germline V gene. CDR3 nucleotide sequence: TGTGCCAGCAGTGTGACGGAAGGGGAAAAACTGTTTTTT. It specifies CASSVTEGEKLFF.

This clonotype was seen repeatedly, ten times or more. V and J are TRBV19 and TRBJ2-2; no clear D gene. The germline CDR1 and CDR2 sequences are LNHDA and SQIVND (reference sequence). The CDR3 contains 14 residues. The V end was cut by 4 bases, the J end by 1 base, with 7 bases between. The CDR3 bases are TGTGCCAGTAGTACCACAGAGAACACCGGGGAGCTGTTTTTT. This codes for CASSTTENTGELFF.

This clonotype was counted between two and nine times. V and J are TRBV10-3 and TRBJ1-5, with 7 bases aligning to TRBD1. Germline values: CDR1 ENHRY, CDR2 SYGVKD. This CDR3 has 13 residues. Unmatched junction bases numbered 9, after V lost 11 bases and J lost 5 bases. The CDR3 loop reads CAATTGTHQPQHF. The CDR3, as DNA: TGTGCCGCCACGACAGGGACCCATCAGCCCCAGCATTTT.

The chain recombines TRBV9 with TRBJ2-3; possibly TRBD1 or TRBD2 for D (5 bases each). The J call could be wrong; TRBJ2-5 is a better fit for the DNA end. Germline V gene sequence: CDR1 SGDLS, CDR2 YYNGEE. CDR3 size: 15 residues. CDR3 DNA sequence: TGTGCCAGCAGCGTAGTGGGGACCCCGTCCGAGACCCAGTACTTC. It yields the protein CASSVVGTPSETQYF.

This clonotype was seen a few times. V is TRBV19 and J is TRBJ1-1; a weak D match, TRBD1 (5 bases). Per germline, CDR1 LNHDA and CDR2 SQIVND (reference sequence). V lost 9 bases and J lost 5, with 16 bases in between. The CDR3 contains 13 residues. The CDR3 region is CARSYLEGTEAFF. The CDR3 DNA sequence: TGTGCCAGATCCTACCTGGAGGGGACTGAAGCTTTCTTT. The whole variable domain, remainder taken from reference TRBV19 and TRBJ1-1, is DGGITQSPKYLFRKEGQNVTLSCEQNLNHDAMYWYRQDPGQGLRLIYYSQIVNDFQKGDIAEGYSVSREKKESFPLTVTSAQKNPTAFYLCARSYLEGTEAFFGQGTRLTVV.

This clonotype appeared many times. This rearrangement joins TRBV10-3 to TRBJ1-2; tentative D call: TRBD1 (5 bases). V was trimmed by 4 bases and J by 7 bases, leaving 22 bases between them. In germline, CDR1 is ENHRY, CDR2 SYGVKD. The CDR3 length is 16 residues. The CDR3 region has the DNA TGTGCCATCAGTGGAACCATGGGGGAGGAGACTGGTGGCTACACCTTC. Translation gives CAISGTMGEETGGYTF.